A selection of T cell receptor beta chains follows, all from one sample in a study of Ad26.COV2.S vaccination and SARS-CoV-2 variants. Some clones are missing from TCRdb's copy, which holds only in-frame ones; the method was immunoSEQ multiplex PCR. There are roughly 450,000 clones in the sample; 90% occur only once, and about 12% lies in the top ten. Here the sequenced sample was peripheral blood, taken in a trial of Ad26.COV2.S vaccine versus placebo. These receptors were obtained from a person between 18 and 60 years old who received the Ad26.COV2.S COVID-19 vaccine or a placebo. Each CDR3 is given without its conserved first and last residue.

v_gene: TRBV6-5; j_gene: TRBJ1-2; CDR3aa: ASTDGGGNYGYT
v_gene: TRBV11-3; j_gene: TRBJ2-3; CDR3aa: ASSLEGDTQY
v_gene: TRBV9; j_gene: TRBJ1-6; CDR3aa: ASSPDTGYSPLH
v_gene: TRBV18; j_gene: TRBJ2-7; CDR3aa: ASSPAGQGRYEQY
v_gene: TRBV28; j_gene: TRBJ1-1; CDR3aa: ASTPRGWGTEAF
v_gene: TRBV6-5; j_gene: TRBJ1-2; CDR3aa: ASSRRGTYGYT
v_gene: TRBV3-1/TRBV3-2; j_gene: TRBJ2-7; CDR3aa: ASRPTSGSYEQY
v_gene: TRBV12-3/TRBV12-4; j_gene: TRBJ2-7; CDR3aa: ASKGQNGHEQY
v_gene: TRBV11-2; j_gene: TRBJ1-4; CDR3aa: ASSPRTGEGNEKLF
v_gene: TRBV19; j_gene: TRBJ1-3; CDR3aa: ASSMRDAGIATGNTIY
v_gene: TRBV29-1; j_gene: TRBJ1-2; CDR3aa: SGRDSSNYGYT
v_gene: TRBV4-3; j_gene: TRBJ2-2; CDR3aa: ASSPGVWAGELF
v_gene: TRBV14; j_gene: TRBJ1-3; CDR3aa: ASSPSGGNTIY
v_gene: TRBV6-5; j_gene: TRBJ1-1; CDR3aa: ASSLRHNTEAF
v_gene: TRBV5-1; j_gene: TRBJ2-5; CDR3aa: ASSDQETQY
v_gene: TRBV30; j_gene: TRBJ1-2; CDR3aa: AWSPNTVGYT
v_gene: TRBV30; j_gene: TRBJ2-2; CDR3aa: AWSGDYYTGELF
v_gene: TRBV12-3/TRBV12-4; j_gene: TRBJ2-3; CDR3aa: ASKAGSTDTQY
v_gene: TRBV10-3; j_gene: TRBJ2-3; CDR3aa: AISVVELDTQY
v_gene: TRBV7-2; j_gene: TRBJ2-3; CDR3aa: ASSWADSTDTQY
v_gene: TRBV7-9; j_gene: TRBJ1-1; CDR3aa: ASTGYGGTGVGGIKEYTEAF
v_gene: TRBV10-3; j_gene: TRBJ2-7; CDR3aa: ANRDQETYEQY
v_gene: TRBV27; j_gene: TRBJ2-1; CDR3aa: ASSLSGSSYNEQF
v_gene: TRBV11-2; j_gene: TRBJ2-3; CDR3aa: ASSSGRVGTDTQY
v_gene: TRBV5-6; j_gene: TRBJ1-5; CDR3aa: ASSRGREWRNQPQH
v_gene: TRBV29-1; j_gene: TRBJ2-6; CDR3aa: SGPGGTGLSGANVLT